The rows below give T cell receptor beta chains drawn from one sample of a study of blood T cell repertoires in COVID-19. Measured with immunoSEQ multiplex PCR; TCRdb has only the in-frame clones, and not every one. The sample carries 380,000 or so clones, approximately 77% recorded once. Sequenced sample: peripheral blood. Every receptor here comes from a human donor with acute or convalescent COVID-19. The donor label of this sample is uncertain. Both conserved end residues are trimmed from each CDR3. The size field is filled for only some rows; it gives once, few, many or a size class.

v_gene,j_gene,abundance,CDR3aa
TRBV28,TRBJ2-3,few,ASNASGRGNTQY
TRBV6-5,TRBJ2-1,-,ASTRAGASYNEQF
TRBV6-1,TRBJ2-7,-,ASSEPRSPTYEQY
TRBV6-6,TRBJ1-1,-,ASSPDRGEAF
TRBV30,TRBJ1-1,-,AWYRGPMNTEAF
TRBV5-6,TRBJ2-2,-,ASRLDGQLNTGELF
TRBV5-1,TRBJ2-3,-,ASRILAIGTDTQY
TRBV11-2,TRBJ2-7,-,ASSGQSSGKSSYEQY
TRBV6-5,TRBJ2-7,-,ASSRGTYEQY
TRBV7-9,TRBJ1-2,-,ASSSDRKNGYT
TRBV14,TRBJ2-2,-,ASSRTGASTGELF
TRBV18,TRBJ1-2,once,ASSPDRNVRYT
TRBV19,TRBJ1-1,-,ASSTGTAGPGTEAF
TRBV6-5,TRBJ1-1,-,ASSYGGVNTEAF
TRBV3-1/TRBV3-2,TRBJ1-5,-,ASSPQGRENQPQH
TRBV6-6,TRBJ1-2,-,ASSLTGDYGYT
TRBV29-1,TRBJ1-4,once,SVDQGAGEKLF
TRBV2,TRBJ2-1,-,ASIANTNSYNEQF
TRBV20-1,TRBJ1-1,-,SASGQAYTEAF
TRBV28,TRBJ1-2,-,ASSLKGPPYGYT
TRBV5-1,TRBJ2-7,-,ASSLLEGYEQY
TRBV6-6,TRBJ1-2,-,ASSYSRTGASGYT
TRBV9,TRBJ1-3,once,ASSGTLIPTGVGNTIY
TRBV5-1,TRBJ2-1,-,ASSLVPQGRPNEQF
TRBV7-8,TRBJ1-2,-,ASGQGPYYGYT
TRBV5-1,TRBJ2-3,-,ASSPRLATGDTQY
TRBV7-9,TRBJ2-7,-,ASSSKTGTDYEQY
TRBV12-5,TRBJ1-1,-,ASGLDMQAEAF
TRBV6-5,TRBJ1-5,-,AIHGGGGGFQPQH
TRBV5-5,TRBJ1-2,-,ASSLVDRTSSGYT
TRBV3-1/TRBV3-2,TRBJ2-3,-,ASSQRQSTDTQY
TRBV7-6,TRBJ2-2,-,ASSVAGGVTGELF
TRBV6-5,TRBJ2-7,once,ASSPDWSPVEQY
TRBV6-5,TRBJ2-7,-,ASSQDGLRFEQY
TRBV5-6,TRBJ1-1,-,ASSFGRGYIEAF
TRBV7-6,TRBJ2-1,few,ASSLGGLMGTNEQF
TRBV7-6,TRBJ1-5,-,ASSLLAGRGDQPQH
TRBV7-2,TRBJ2-3,-,ASSSPGFTQY
TRBV7-6,TRBJ2-2,-,ASSLRGPTNTGELF
TRBV2,TRBJ2-1,-,ASGEGGKKRASGRSYNEQF
TRBV4-2,TRBJ2-7,-,ASSRGLAGVSSYEQY
TRBV5-6,TRBJ1-1,-,ASSYATMGARTF
TRBV5-1,TRBJ1-2,-,ASSFGGYYGYT
TRBV15,TRBJ1-5,-,ATSRSGTGLYQPQH
TRBV4-2,TRBJ2-1,-,ASSQDLGLAANEQF
TRBV30,TRBJ1-1,-,AWSVREGTEAF
TRBV4-1,TRBJ1-6,-,ASSQVFVRGASPLH
TRBV28,TRBJ1-5,few,ASRSQQAQH
TRBV11-2,TRBJ1-4,-,ATTSVGRGRTNEKLF
TRBV30,TRBJ1-3,-,APEEHSGNTIY
TRBV19,TRBJ2-2,once,ASSNRQGGELF
TRBV5-1,TRBJ2-5,-,ASSRTVQLSQETQY